The clone carrying this T cell receptor beta chain was recorded once. Clones were read by immunoSEQ multiplex PCR, and TCRdb kept only the in-frame ones, dropping some. The table lists 97,000 or so clones, approximately 93% of them singletons. These data originate in a study of T cell responses to AZD1222 COVID-19 vaccine. Here the sequenced sample was peripheral blood, taken 28 days after the second AZD1222 dose. This receptor was taken from an adult who received the AZD1222 COVID-19 vaccine.

The CDR3 bases are TGTGCCAGCAGCCAGGGGACTAGCGGCTACGAGCAGTACTTC. It translates to CASSQGTSGYEQYF. The gene calls are TRBV4-2 and TRBJ2-7, with 11 nucleotides matching TRBD2. The CDR3 consists of 14 residues. Germline loops: CDR1 LGHNA, CDR2 YNFKEQ. Losses at the gene ends were 3 bases for V and 3 bases for J; bases not matched to a gene: 1.